The T cell receptor beta chain under discussion was sequenced for a study of cytomegalovirus exposure and HLA in healthy donors. Each donor's status was that of a healthy bone marrow donor. The V end was cut by 3 bases, the J end by 0 bases, with 13 bases between. CDR1 is SGDLS and CDR2 is YYNGEE in the germline V gene. This CDR3 is built from 16 residues. PCR involved 60 Vbeta and 13 Jbeta primers. Clones were read by immunoSEQ multiplex PCR, and TCRdb kept only the in-frame ones, dropping some. The sample lists 150,000 to 170,000 clones; around 79% were seen once. The rearrangement links TRBV9 to TRBJ2-4; possibly TRBD1 for D (6 bases). This receptor was taken from a man aged 25-45 years in good health and CMV-seropositive. The sequencing sample was made of PBMCs. CDR3: CASSGGPQLAKNIQYF. CDR3 coding DNA: TGTGCCAGCAGCGGGGGGCCTCAGCTAGCCAAAAACATTCAGTACTTC. Full variable domain (remainder filled in from reference TRBV9 and TRBJ2-4): DSGVTQTPKHLITATGQRVTLRCSPRSGDLSVYWYQQSLDQGLQFLIQYYNGEERAKGNILERFSAQQFPDLHSELNLSSLELGDSALYFCASSGGPQLAKNIQYFGAGTRLSVL.